This T cell receptor beta chain was found in a study of blood T cell repertoires in COVID-19. Across the study: There were acute and convalescent COVID-19 samples, and they came from the United States, Italy and Spain. Nucleic acid was either cDNA or gDNA, and it came from T cells, B-cell-depleted T cells, or PBMCs.

The V end was cut by 3 bases, the J end by 6 bases, with 9 bases between. The CDR3 runs 13 residues. Germline lookup yields CDR1 SGHNT and CDR2 YENEEA. Authors' methods: Reference gene primer amplification gave nucleated cell count estimates. Assay used: immunoSEQ multiplex PCR; TCRdb lists only in-frame clones, some missing. From that table come the V and J calls and clone size; the DNA was used to work out D and trimming. The table has hundreds of thousands of clones, about 93% seen once; the top ten hold 2.5% to 4%. This chain joins TRBV11-3 and TRBJ2-1; D is perhaps TRBD2 (5 bases). Input material: peripheral blood. This sequence was found in a woman aged 18-29 years who had recovered from COVID-19. CDR3 DNA sequence: TGTGCCAGCAGCTTGGCTGGGAGCAATGAGCAGTTCTTC. Its protein product is CASSLAGSNEQFF.